These T cell receptor beta chains were read from a single sample in a study of radiation and T cells in renal cell carcinoma. The method was immunoSEQ multiplex PCR; TCRdb's version includes in-frame clones alone and lacks a portion of them. The table shows about 50,000 clones, with 75% to 85% occurring only once. Sequencing used blood, obtained from a patient whose treatment included radiotherapy and nephrectomy. These receptors originate from a woman in her seventies with renal cell carcinoma. Both conserved end residues are part of each CDR3. A D gene is named only where the DNA matches it firmly. Size tells how often a clone was seen (once, few, many) or the class of an expanded clone, and some rows leave it out.

NA,TRBJ2-7,TRBD1,TRBV14,CASSRSLGTGGYEQYF,TGTGCCAGCAGCCGTTCTTTGGGGACAGGGGGCTACGAGCAGTACTTC
NA,TRBJ2-7,TRBD1,TRBV5-4,CASSLGQGIEGEQYF,TGTGCCAGCAGCTTGGGACAGGGGATAGAGGGTGAGCAGTACTTC
NA,TRBJ2-7,NA,TRBV5-8,CASSLTRQVTGEQYF,TGTGCCAGCAGCTTGACGCGGCAGGTCACAGGGGAGCAGTACTTC
NA,TRBJ1-2,NA,TRBV4-1,CASSPGERNYGYTF,TGCGCCAGCAGCCCTGGGGAAAGAAACTATGGCTACACCTTC
few,TRBJ2-2,TRBD2,TRBV6-1,CASSGLAGVVTGELFF,TGTGCCAGCAGTGGGCTAGCGGGAGTAGTCACCGGGGAGCTGTTTTTT
once,TRBJ2-2,NA,TRBV2,CASRENTGELFF,TGTGCCAGCAGGGAAAACACCGGGGAGCTGTTTTTT
few,TRBJ1-1,NA,TRBV6-5,CASSFLRGDTEAFF,TGTGCCAGCAGTTTCCTACGCGGGGACACTGAAGCTTTCTTT
NA,TRBJ2-2,NA,TRBV7-8,CASSFRTGELFF,TGTGCCAGCAGCTTTAGGACCGGGGAGCTGTTTTTT
NA,TRBJ1-1,NA,TRBV5-8,CASSSYRDGEAFF,TGTGCCAGCAGCTCGTACCGGGACGGGGAAGCTTTCTTT
NA,TRBJ1-2,NA,TRBV20-1,CSAIPDYGYTF,TGCAGTGCTATACCGGATTATGGCTACACCTTC
NA,TRBJ1-1,NA,TRBV6-1,CASSESRTEAFF,TGTGCCAGCAGTGAATCCCGAACTGAAGCTTTCTTT
once,TRBJ2-6,NA,TRBV5-1,CASSWGVPGANVLTF,TGCGCCAGCAGTTGGGGGGTCCCTGGGGCCAACGTCCTGACTTTC
NA,TRBJ2-5,NA,TRBV11-1,CASSFSSSQETQYF,TGTGCCAGCAGCTTTTCTAGCAGCCAAGAGACCCAGTACTTC
NA,TRBJ2-7,NA,TRBV19,CASRGMSYEQYF,TGTGCCAGCCGCGGGATGTCCTACGAGCAGTACTTC
once,TRBJ2-7,TRBD2,TRBV7-9,CASSYVGLAGGGEQYF,TGTGCCAGCAGCTACGTTGGACTAGCGGGAGGTGGGGAGCAGTACTTC
many,TRBJ2-7,TRBD1,TRBV5-1,CASSMGQALDEQYF,TGCGCCAGCAGCATGGGACAGGCTCTGGACGAGCAGTACTTC
NA,TRBJ2-7,TRBD2,TRBV11-2,CASSPLRRRGAYEQYF,TGTGCCAGCAGCCCGTTACGACGGCGGGGGGCCTACGAGCAGTACTTC
NA,TRBJ1-3,TRBD1,TRBV6-5,CASSYSGQGDTIYF,TGTGCCAGCAGTTACTCGGGACAGGGGGACACCATATATTTT
NA,TRBJ1-6,TRBD1,TRBV27,CASSLSGQGIFSYNSPLHF,TGTGCCAGCAGTTTATCGGGACAGGGTATTTTCTCCTATAATTCACCCCTCCACTTT
NA,TRBJ1-5,NA,TRBV2,CASAQLGQTNQPQHF,TGTGCCAGTGCACAACTAGGACAGACTAATCAGCCCCAGCATTTT
once,TRBJ2-3,NA,TRBV7-8,CASSLVGVASTDTQYF,TGTGCCAGCAGCTTAGTAGGGGTAGCGTCCACAGATACGCAGTATTTT
NA,TRBJ2-4,NA,TRBV11-2,CASSLDLKNIQYF,TGTGCCAGCAGCTTAGATCTTAAAAACATTCAGTACTTC
NA,TRBJ2-2,TRBD2,TRBV5-8,CASSLVVTSGPNTGELFF,TGTGCCAGCAGCTTGGTGGTGACTAGCGGGCCCAACACCGGGGAGCTGTTTTTT
NA,TRBJ2-4,NA,TRBV10-3,CAISEALAKNIQYF,TGTGCCATCAGTGAGGCCTTAGCCAAAAACATTCAGTACTTC
NA,TRBJ2-3,TRBD1,TRBV7-9,CASSPRDRANTDTQYF,TGTGCCAGCAGCCCCCGGGACAGGGCTAACACAGATACGCAGTATTTT
NA,TRBJ2-4,TRBD1,TRBV19,CASSIGSGQGDFNIQYF,TGTGCCAGTAGTATTGGTTCGGGACAGGGCGATTTTAACATTCAGTACTTC
few,TRBJ2-3,TRBD1,TRBV29-1,CSAGQGSTDTQYF,TGCAGCGCAGGACAGGGGAGCACAGATACGCAGTATTTT
once,TRBJ2-7,NA,TRBV2,CASSEQGYEQYF,TGTGCCAGCAGCGAACAGGGATACGAGCAGTACTTC
NA,TRBJ1-1,NA,TRBV27,CASSLQALDTEAFF,TGTGCCAGCAGTCTACAGGCTTTGGACACTGAAGCTTTCTTT
NA,TRBJ2-7,NA,TRBV2,CASRGFASYEQYF,TGTGCCAGCAGGGGGTTCGCCTCCTACGAGCAGTACTTC
NA,TRBJ1-2,NA,TRBV6-5,CASSYLGSQANYGYTF,TGTGCCAGCAGTTACTTGGGTTCACAAGCTAACTATGGCTACACCTTC
NA,TRBJ1-1,NA,TRBV5-4,CASSFWGSTEAFF,TGTGCCAGCAGCTTCTGGGGTTCCACTGAAGCTTTCTTT
NA,TRBJ2-3,TRBD1,TRBV2,CASSMTGALTDTQYF,TGTGCCAGCAGTATGACAGGGGCGTTGACAGATACGCAGTATTTT
NA,TRBJ2-2,TRBD2,TRBV7-2,CASSLARGLAGNTGELFF,TGTGCCAGCAGCTTAGCGCGGGGACTAGCGGGTAACACCGGGGAGCTGTTTTTT
NA,TRBJ2-7,NA,TRBV4-2,CASSQDIARGSYEQYF,TGTGCCAGCAGCCAAGACATCGCTCGGGGATCCTACGAGCAGTACTTC
few,TRBJ2-7,TRBD1,TRBV7-2,CASSYGTGEYEQYF,TGTGCCAGCAGCTACGGGACAGGGGAATACGAGCAGTACTTC
NA,TRBJ2-7,TRBD1,TRBV27,CASSTGQGRPYEQYF,TGTGCCAGCAGTACCGGACAGGGGAGGCCCTACGAGCAGTACTTC
NA,TRBJ2-7,NA,TRBV2,CASNREGEQYF,TGTGCCAGCAATCGTGAGGGCGAGCAGTACTTC
once,TRBJ1-1,NA,TRBV2,CATSRGGTEAFF,TGTGCCACCTCCCGGGGGGGCACTGAAGCTTTCTTT
NA,TRBJ1-4,NA,TRBV19,CASMTALGEKLFF,TGTGCCAGTATGACGGCCCTCGGTGAAAAACTGTTTTTT
NA,TRBJ2-2,NA,TRBV25-1,CASSVQHTTGELFF,TGTGCCAGCAGTGTGCAGCACACAACCGGGGAGCTGTTTTTT
few,TRBJ2-7,NA,TRBV19,CASGTTKQYF,TGTGCCAGTGGTACAACAAAGCAGTACTTC
NA,TRBJ2-7,NA,TRBV9,CASSVQGRSYEQYF,TGTGCCAGCAGCGTGCAGGGGAGGAGCTACGAGCAGTACTTC
NA,TRBJ1-3,NA,TRBV7-6,CASSLGTPGSGNTIYF,TGTGCCAGCAGCCTGGGGACTCCAGGCTCTGGAAACACCATATATTTT
once,TRBJ2-3,NA,TRBV9,CASSVTGDSSTQYF,TGTGCCAGCAGCGTAACAGGGGACTCGAGTACGCAGTATTTT
NA,TRBJ1-5,NA,TRBV7-2,CASSRGTALNQPQHF,TGTGCCAGCAGCCGCGGGACGGCCCTCAATCAGCCCCAGCATTTT
NA,TRBJ2-3,NA,TRBV6-1,CASSETGGGTDTQYF,TGTGCCAGCAGTGAAACGGGGGGCGGAACAGATACGCAGTATTTT
NA,TRBJ2-1,NA,TRBV5-1,CASSLVGEPYNEQFF,TGCGCCAGCAGCTTGGTCGGGGAGCCATACAATGAGCAGTTCTTC
NA,TRBJ1-1,NA,TRBV4-1,CASTGLLRATEAFF,TGCGCCAGCACGGGTCTGTTGAGGGCCACTGAAGCTTTCTTT
NA,TRBJ2-1,NA,TRBV19,CASTVTDNSYNEQFF,TGTGCCAGTACCGTGACAGACAACTCCTACAATGAGCAGTTCTTC
few,TRBJ1-2,NA,TRBV4-3,CASSQENLGLIYGYTF,TGCGCCAGCAGCCAAGAGAATTTAGGACTGATCTATGGCTACACCTTC
NA,TRBJ1-3,TRBD1,TRBV7-6,CASSPGTGYGNTIYF,TGTGCCAGCAGCCCCGGGACAGGGTATGGAAACACCATATATTTT
NA,TRBJ2-7,TRBD1,TRBV15,CATSRERDRVYEQYF,TGTGCCACCAGCAGAGAGCGGGACAGGGTCTACGAGCAGTACTTC
NA,TRBJ1-2,NA,TRBV7-9,CASSSIHAGSLYGYTF,TGTGCCAGCAGTTCAATTCACGCAGGGTCTCTCTATGGCTACACCTTC
NA,TRBJ1-1,NA,TRBV19,CASQYTGANTEAFF,TGTGCCAGCCAATATACAGGAGCGAACACTGAAGCTTTCTTT
NA,TRBJ2-7,TRBD2,TRBV5-6,CASSWGLLDEQYF,TGTGCCAGCAGCTGGGGACTACTCGACGAGCAGTACTTC
NA,TRBJ2-1,NA,TRBV5-1,CASSWLDGDEQFF,TGCGCCAGCAGCTGGTTGGACGGCGATGAGCAGTTCTTC
NA,TRBJ2-3,NA,TRBV5-1,CASSLGQSTDTQYF,TGCGCCAGCTCCCTAGGTCAGAGCACAGATACGCAGTATTTT
NA,TRBJ2-7,NA,TRBV5-4,CASSGVGVAYEQYF,TGTGCCAGCAGCGGGGTAGGGGTGGCCTACGAGCAGTACTTC
NA,TRBJ1-4,NA,TRBV30,CAWRGTGGEKLFF,TGTGCCTGGAGGGGGACGGGCGGGGAAAAACTGTTTTTT